The 2 T cell receptor delta chains presented below share a single source sample, sequenced in a study of γδ T cells in repeated Plasmodium falciparum infection. Gammadelta T cells were flow-sorted from PBMC into Vgamma9/Vdelta2+ and Vdelta2-negative populations for bulk analysis. TCRdb reanalysed the multiplex PCR reads via CATT. The profile shows 50,000 or so delta-chain clones, approximately 1.5% of them singletons. Material: gamma-delta T cells from blood. All receptors come from a pool of human donors (malaria-infected and uninfected, not separated).

On this clone: The likely explanation is a read error, given a far larger clone one base away. Other DNA sequences from this sample encode an identical CDR3 as well. The chain carries TRDV1 and TRDJ1, with 7 positions matching TRDD3. TCRdb is silent on the J gene; assignment here came from matching the DNA to germline. The CDR3 runs to 22 residues. Germline loops: CDR1 TSWWSYY, CDR2 QGS. DNA for the CDR3: TGTGCCCTTGGGGAACTCAAGGTACCTACTGGGGATAAGCCCGGGGACACCGATAAACTCATCTTT. Translated: CALGELKVPTGDKPGDTDKLIF.

The table lists this clone with a few counts. This DNA translates differently at residue 21 from the TCRdb protein, which is that of a much larger clone; a read error is likely, and the protein shown is the DNA's own translation. The chain recombines TRDV1 with TRDJ2; 13 bases are a match to TRDD3. The J gene comes from matching the DNA to germline here; TCRdb lacks it. V shed 5 bases, J shed 12 bases, and the junction held 30 bases outside the gene matches. This CDR3 comprises 22 residues. Germline lookup yields CDR1 TSWWSYY and CDR2 QGS. The CDR3 reads CALGLPLGRSTGGYGTTDKLFF. CDR3 coding DNA: TGTGCTCTTGGGCTCCCATTAGGCCGTAGTACTGGGGGATACGGTACTACCGATAAACTCTTCTTT.